Listed below are T cell receptor beta chains from one sample, sequenced in a study of beta chain features in type 1 diabetes. TCRdb keeps only in-frame clones here, not all; method: immunoSEQ multiplex PCR. The table shows about 160,000 clones, with about 7.9% occurring only once. The sample was central memory CD4+ T cells from blood. The receptors here all came from a man aged 18 to 29 with type 1 diabetes. The conserved cysteine and the conserved F or W are not part of the CDR3 here. Each record gives: V gene, J gene, CDR3 protein.

v_gene: TRBV7-2
j_gene: TRBJ2-7
CDR3aa: ASSLGLAMYEQY

v_gene: TRBV30
j_gene: TRBJ1-2
CDR3aa: AWSGTGSDYGYT

v_gene: TRBV14
j_gene: TRBJ1-1
CDR3aa: ASSQEGSQNTEAF

v_gene: TRBV6-6
j_gene: TRBJ2-3
CDR3aa: ASSWTRDTDTQY

v_gene: TRBV28
j_gene: TRBJ1-1
CDR3aa: ASHPLGRASEAF

v_gene: TRBV6-6
j_gene: TRBJ2-7
CDR3aa: ASRPGGGPYEQY

v_gene: TRBV19
j_gene: TRBJ1-2
CDR3aa: ASSIGGTVPYYGYT

v_gene: TRBV7-2
j_gene: TRBJ2-7
CDR3aa: ASSARGEQY

v_gene: TRBV19
j_gene: TRBJ2-5
CDR3aa: ASSSSGKVETQY

v_gene: TRBV19
j_gene: TRBJ2-7
CDR3aa: ASNKAQGGNEQY

v_gene: TRBV28
j_gene: TRBJ2-1
CDR3aa: ASSFPGRAGNEQF

v_gene: TRBV5-4
j_gene: TRBJ2-2
CDR3aa: ASSLGGQMNTGELF

v_gene: TRBV28
j_gene: TRBJ1-1
CDR3aa: ASSPWTARDRVTGAF

v_gene: TRBV29-1
j_gene: TRBJ2-3
CDR3aa: SGTGTSGTDTQY

v_gene: TRBV19
j_gene: TRBJ2-3
CDR3aa: ASSMGGTSGFTDTQY

v_gene: TRBV18
j_gene: TRBJ2-7
CDR3aa: ASSPKRGSYEQY

v_gene: TRBV29-1
j_gene: TRBJ2-3
CDR3aa: SADTSVGRADTQY

v_gene: TRBV10-3
j_gene: TRBJ2-5
CDR3aa: AIRDRGETQY

v_gene: TRBV7-2
j_gene: TRBJ1-6
CDR3aa: ASSLIRAGDSPLH

v_gene: TRBV11-2
j_gene: TRBJ1-1
CDR3aa: ASSPDDRGGAF

v_gene: TRBV2
j_gene: TRBJ2-7
CDR3aa: ASITTTTASYEQY

v_gene: TRBV25-1
j_gene: TRBJ1-4
CDR3aa: ASSELGGRGEKLF

v_gene: TRBV7-6
j_gene: TRBJ2-7
CDR3aa: ASSEASGGYEQY

v_gene: TRBV10-3
j_gene: TRBJ1-5
CDR3aa: AISDADLNQPQH

v_gene: TRBV19
j_gene: TRBJ2-7
CDR3aa: ASSPASGFSSYEQY

v_gene: TRBV7-2
j_gene: TRBJ2-4
CDR3aa: ASSYGGGAGDIQY

v_gene: TRBV27
j_gene: TRBJ2-2
CDR3aa: ASSESGTNTGELF

v_gene: TRBV7-2
j_gene: TRBJ2-3
CDR3aa: ASSPRGGGGTNTQY

v_gene: TRBV30
j_gene: TRBJ2-4
CDR3aa: AWSLNLGGNIQY

v_gene: TRBV20-1
j_gene: TRBJ2-7
CDR3aa: SARQGGEQY

v_gene: TRBV15
j_gene: TRBJ2-1
CDR3aa: ATSKHGGRARNEQF